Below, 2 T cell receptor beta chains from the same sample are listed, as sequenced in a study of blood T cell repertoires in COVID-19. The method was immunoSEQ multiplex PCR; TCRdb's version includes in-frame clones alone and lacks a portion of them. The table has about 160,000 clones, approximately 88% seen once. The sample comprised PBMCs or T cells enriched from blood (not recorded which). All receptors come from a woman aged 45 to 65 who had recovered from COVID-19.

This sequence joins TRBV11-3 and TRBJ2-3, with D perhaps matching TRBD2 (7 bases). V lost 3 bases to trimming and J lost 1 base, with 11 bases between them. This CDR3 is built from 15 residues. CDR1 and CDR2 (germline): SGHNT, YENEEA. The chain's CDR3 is CASSLRGGRTDTQYF. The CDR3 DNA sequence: TGTGCCAGCAGCTTGCGCGGGGGCCGCACAGATACGCAGTATTTT.

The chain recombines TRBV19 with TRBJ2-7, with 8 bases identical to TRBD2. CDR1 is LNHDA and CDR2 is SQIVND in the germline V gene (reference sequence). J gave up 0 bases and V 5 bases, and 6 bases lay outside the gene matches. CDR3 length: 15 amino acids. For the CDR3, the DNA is TGTGCCAGTAGTTTGCCGGGGGGGAGCTCCTACGAGCAGTACTTC. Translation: CASSLPGGSSYEQYF.